The clone carrying this T cell receptor (beta chain) was seen at least ten times. The sample comes from a study of T cells after yellow fever vaccination. One entry per CDR3 protein results from TCRdb running MiXCR on the 5' RACE reads. The table includes about 630,000 distinct CDR3 sequences, 9% to 15% detected once. The sample was PBMCs, taken on the day of the yellow fever booster vaccination. The clonotype was recovered from a man under 40 who received the YFV17D yellow fever vaccine.

CDR3 in amino acids: CASSQGARATDTQYF. The CDR3 region has the DNA TGTGCCAGCAGCCAAGGCGCCAGGGCCACAGATACGCAGTATTTT. The chain joins TRBV14 to TRBJ2-3; possible D gene TRBD1, 5 bases. CDR1 is SGHDN, CDR2 FVKESK, per germline. The ends were cut back, 1 base at V and 2 bases at J, with 10 bases in the middle. The CDR3 contains 15 residues.